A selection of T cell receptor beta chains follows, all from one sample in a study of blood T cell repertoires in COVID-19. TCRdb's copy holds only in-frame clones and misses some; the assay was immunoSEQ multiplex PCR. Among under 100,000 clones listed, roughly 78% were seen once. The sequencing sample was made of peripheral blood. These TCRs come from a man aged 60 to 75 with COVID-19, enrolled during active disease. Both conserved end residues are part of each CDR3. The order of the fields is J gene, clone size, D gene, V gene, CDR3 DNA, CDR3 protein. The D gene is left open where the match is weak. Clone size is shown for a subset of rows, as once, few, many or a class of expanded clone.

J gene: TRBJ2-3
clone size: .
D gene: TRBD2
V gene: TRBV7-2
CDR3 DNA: TGTGCCAGCAGCTTGAGTAGCGGGCACACAGATACGCAGTATTTT
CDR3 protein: CASSLSSGHTDTQYF

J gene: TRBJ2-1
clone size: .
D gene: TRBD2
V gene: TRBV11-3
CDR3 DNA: TGTGCCAGCAGCTTCCTGACTAGCGCGAATGAGCAGTTCTTC
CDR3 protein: CASSFLTSANEQFF

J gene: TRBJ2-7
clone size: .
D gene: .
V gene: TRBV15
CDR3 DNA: TGTGCCACCAGCAGGGCGGGCGCCGGCGGAAACTACGAGCAGTACTTC
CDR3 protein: CATSRAGAGGNYEQYF

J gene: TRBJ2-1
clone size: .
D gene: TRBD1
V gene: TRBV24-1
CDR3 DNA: TGTGCCACCAGTGACACCGGGACAGTTCGCGCTGAGCAGTTCTTC
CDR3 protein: CATSDTGTVRAEQFF

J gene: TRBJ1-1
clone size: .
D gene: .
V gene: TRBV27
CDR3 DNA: TGTGCCAGCAGTCGAGGCACTGAAGCTTTCTTT
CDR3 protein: CASSRGTEAFF

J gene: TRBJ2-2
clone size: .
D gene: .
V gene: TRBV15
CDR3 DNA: TGTGCCACCAGCAGGGGCCTCACCGGGGAGCTGTTTTTT
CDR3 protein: CATSRGLTGELFF

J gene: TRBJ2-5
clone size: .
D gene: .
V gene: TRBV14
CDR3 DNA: TGTGCCAGCAGCCAAGATCCTAACAGGGAAGAGGCCCAGTACTTC
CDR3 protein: CASSQDPNREEAQYF

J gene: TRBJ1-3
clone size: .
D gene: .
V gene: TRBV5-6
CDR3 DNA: TGTGCCAGCAGCTTGGCCCGGTTCTCTGGAAACACCATATATTTT
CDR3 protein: CASSLARFSGNTIYF

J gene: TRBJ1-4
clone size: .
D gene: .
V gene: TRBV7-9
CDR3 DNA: TGTGCCAGCAGCCCCTCCCTACAGGGTCGCGGTGAAAAACTGTTTTTT
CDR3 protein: CASSPSLQGRGEKLFF

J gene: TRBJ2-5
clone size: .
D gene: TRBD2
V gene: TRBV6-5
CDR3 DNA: TGTGCCAGCAGTCGCAAGCGGGGGGACCAAGAGACCCAGTACTTC
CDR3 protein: CASSRKRGDQETQYF

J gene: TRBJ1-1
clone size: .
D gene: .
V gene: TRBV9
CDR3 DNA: TGTGCCAGCAGCCCCAACTACGGCTACACTGAAGCTTTCTTT
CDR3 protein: CASSPNYGYTEAFF

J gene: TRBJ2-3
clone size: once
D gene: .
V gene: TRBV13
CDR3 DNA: TGTGCCAGCAGCTTAGGGGCTCAGGGCCCCCCAGATACGCAGTATTTT
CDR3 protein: CASSLGAQGPPDTQYF

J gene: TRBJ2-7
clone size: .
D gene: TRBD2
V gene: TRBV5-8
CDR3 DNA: TGTGCCAGCAGCTTGTTAGCGGGAGGGCCGGCATACGAGCAGTACTTC
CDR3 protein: CASSLLAGGPAYEQYF

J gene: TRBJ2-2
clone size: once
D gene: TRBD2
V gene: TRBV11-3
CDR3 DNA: TGTGCCAGCAGGCGAGCTACTAGCGGGAGTGGCGGGGAGCTGTTTTTT
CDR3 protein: CASRRATSGSGGELFF

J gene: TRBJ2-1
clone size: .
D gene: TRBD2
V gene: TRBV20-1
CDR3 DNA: TGCAGTGCTAGTTTTGCGGGAGGGGACAATGAGCAGTTCTTC
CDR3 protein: CSASFAGGDNEQFF

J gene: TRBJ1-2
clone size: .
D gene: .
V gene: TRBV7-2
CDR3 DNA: TGTGCCAGCAGCTTAGAGGCAGGGCATGGCTACACCTTC
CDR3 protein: CASSLEAGHGYTF

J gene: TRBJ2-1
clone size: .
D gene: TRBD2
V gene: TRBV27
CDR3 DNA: TGTGCCAGCAGTTTATTGACTAGCGGGGTCCGTTACAATGAGCAGTTCTTC
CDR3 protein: CASSLLTSGVRYNEQFF

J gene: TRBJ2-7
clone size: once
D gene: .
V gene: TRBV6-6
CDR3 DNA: TGTGCCAGCAGTACAGGGCTTGGGGGCCAATACGAGCAGTACTTC
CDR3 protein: CASSTGLGGQYEQYF

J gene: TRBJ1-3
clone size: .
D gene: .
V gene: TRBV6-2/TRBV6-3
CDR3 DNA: TGTGCCAGCAGTTATGCAGGCGTTGGAAACACCATATATTTT
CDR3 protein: CASSYAGVGNTIYF

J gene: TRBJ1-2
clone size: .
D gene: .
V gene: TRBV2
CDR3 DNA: TGTGCCAGCAGTGAAGTTTACAGAACAAACTATGGCTACACCTTC
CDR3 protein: CASSEVYRTNYGYTF

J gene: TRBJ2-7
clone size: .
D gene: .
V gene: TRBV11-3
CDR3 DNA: TGTGCCAGCAGCTTAGGTCTGAGGGACGAGCAGTACTTC
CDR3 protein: CASSLGLRDEQYF

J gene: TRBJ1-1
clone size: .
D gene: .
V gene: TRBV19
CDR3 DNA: TGTGCCAGTAGTATTGCAGGGGCGGTGAACACTGAAGCTTTCTTT
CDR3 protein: CASSIAGAVNTEAFF

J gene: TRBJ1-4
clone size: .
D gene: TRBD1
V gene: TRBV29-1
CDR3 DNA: TGCAGCGTTGTAATAAGACAGGGCTTAAATGAAAAACTGTTTTTT
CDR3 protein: CSVVIRQGLNEKLFF

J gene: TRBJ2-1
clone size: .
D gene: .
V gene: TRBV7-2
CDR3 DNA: TGTGCCAGCAGCTACACAGGGCCCAATGAGCAGTTCTTC
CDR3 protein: CASSYTGPNEQFF

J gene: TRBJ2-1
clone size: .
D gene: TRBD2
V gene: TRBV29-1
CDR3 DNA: TGCAGCGCAGACCGGGACTATGGTGAGCAGTTCTTC
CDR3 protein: CSADRDYGEQFF

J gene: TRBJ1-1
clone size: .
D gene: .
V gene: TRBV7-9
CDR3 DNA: TGTGCCAGCAGCTTAGGGCGGTTGAACACTGAAGCTTTCTTT
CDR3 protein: CASSLGRLNTEAFF

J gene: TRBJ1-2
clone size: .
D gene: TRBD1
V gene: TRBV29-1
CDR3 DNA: TGCAGCTTCAACAGGGGAGATTCAGGCTACACCTTC
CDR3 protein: CSFNRGDSGYTF

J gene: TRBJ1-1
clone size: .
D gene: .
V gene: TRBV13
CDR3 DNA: TGTGCCAGCAGCTTAGGCCCCGGGCAGGGCAACACTGAAGCTTTCTTT
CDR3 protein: CASSLGPGQGNTEAFF

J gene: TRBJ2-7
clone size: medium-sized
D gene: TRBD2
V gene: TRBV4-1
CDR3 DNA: TGCGCCAGCAGCCAAGATCCCGGGGCTAGCGGGACTTCCAACGAGCAGTACTTC
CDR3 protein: CASSQDPGASGTSNEQYF

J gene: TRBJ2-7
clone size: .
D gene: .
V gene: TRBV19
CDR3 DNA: TGTGCCAGTAGTATAGTGGCCGACTACGAGCAGTACTTC
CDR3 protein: CASSIVADYEQYF

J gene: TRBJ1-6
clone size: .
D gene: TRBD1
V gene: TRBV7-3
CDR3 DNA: TGTGCCAGCAGCTTAATGGCCGCAGGGGGCGCGGATTCACCCCTCCACTTT
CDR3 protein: CASSLMAAGGADSPLHF

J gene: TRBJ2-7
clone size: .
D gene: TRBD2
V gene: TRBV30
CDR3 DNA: TGTGCCTGGAGTGTAATTAGCGGGAGTACAGAGCAGTACTTC
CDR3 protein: CAWSVISGSTEQYF

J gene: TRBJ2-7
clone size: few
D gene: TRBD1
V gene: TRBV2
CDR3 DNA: TGTGCCAGCAGTGCGAACAGGGGGATCGAGCAGTACTTC
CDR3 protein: CASSANRGIEQYF

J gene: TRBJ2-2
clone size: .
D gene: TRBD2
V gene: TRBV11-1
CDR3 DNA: TGTGCCAGCAGCCCTAGCGGGGAATGGGCCGGGGAGCTGTTTTTT
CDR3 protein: CASSPSGEWAGELFF

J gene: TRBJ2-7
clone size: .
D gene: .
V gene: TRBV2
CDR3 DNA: TGTGCCAGCAGCGTTGTGGGGGCGCAGGATTACGAGCAGTACTTC
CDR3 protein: CASSVVGAQDYEQYF

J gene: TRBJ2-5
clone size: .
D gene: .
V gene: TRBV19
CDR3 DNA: TGTGCCAGTATTGTTTATTTGACAGAAGAGACCCAGTACTTC
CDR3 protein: CASIVYLTEETQYF

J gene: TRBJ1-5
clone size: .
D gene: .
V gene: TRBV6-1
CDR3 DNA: TGTGCCAGCAGTGAAGTAGTGGCGGAGTACAATCAGCCCCAGCATTTT
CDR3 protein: CASSEVVAEYNQPQHF

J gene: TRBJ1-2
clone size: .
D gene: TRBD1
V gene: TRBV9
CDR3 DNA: TGTGCCAGCAGCGTGTCGGGACAGAGAACCAACTATGGCTACACCTTC
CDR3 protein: CASSVSGQRTNYGYTF

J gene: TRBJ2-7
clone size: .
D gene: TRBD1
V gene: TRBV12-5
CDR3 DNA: TGTGCTAGTGGCCTTGACAGGGTCTCCTACGAGCAGTACTTC
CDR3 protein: CASGLDRVSYEQYF

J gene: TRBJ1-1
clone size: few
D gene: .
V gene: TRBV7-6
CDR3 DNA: TGTGCCAGCAGCTTAGTAACGGGGGACACTGAAGCTTTCTTT
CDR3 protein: CASSLVTGDTEAFF

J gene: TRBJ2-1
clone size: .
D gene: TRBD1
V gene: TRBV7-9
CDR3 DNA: TGTGCCAGCAGCTTAGCGCTATCACAGGGGTTCAACAATGAGCAGTTCTTC
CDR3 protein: CASSLALSQGFNNEQFF

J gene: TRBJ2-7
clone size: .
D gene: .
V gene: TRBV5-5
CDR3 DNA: TGTGCCAGCAGCTCCGGGGTAGGGGAGCAGTACTTC
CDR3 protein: CASSSGVGEQYF

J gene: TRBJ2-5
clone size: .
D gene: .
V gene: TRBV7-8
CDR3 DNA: TGTGCCAGCAGCCAAATCGGGGTCGGGGAGACCCAGTACTTC
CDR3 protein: CASSQIGVGETQYF

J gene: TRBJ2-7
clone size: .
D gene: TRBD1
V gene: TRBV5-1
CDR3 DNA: TGCGCCAGCAGCTTGGGAGGCGGGACAGGGGTCGGCGAGCAGTACTTC
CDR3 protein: CASSLGGGTGVGEQYF

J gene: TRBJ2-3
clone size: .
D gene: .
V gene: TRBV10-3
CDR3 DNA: TGTGCCATCAGTGGGACAGAAGTCACAGATACGCAGTATTTT
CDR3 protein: CAISGTEVTDTQYF

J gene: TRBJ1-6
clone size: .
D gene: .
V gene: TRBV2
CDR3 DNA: TGTGCCAGCCGGACGCGGGCCACTTCACCCCTCCACTTT
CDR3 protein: CASRTRATSPLHF

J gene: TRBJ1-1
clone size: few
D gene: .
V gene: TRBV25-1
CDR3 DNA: TGTGCCACCTCGGGGGGGAACACTGAAGCTTTCTTT
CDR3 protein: CATSGGNTEAFF

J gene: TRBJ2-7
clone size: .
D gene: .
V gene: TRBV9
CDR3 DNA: TGTGCCAGCAGCGTAGGGGGTCCGGGGTACGAGCAGTACTTC
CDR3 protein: CASSVGGPGYEQYF

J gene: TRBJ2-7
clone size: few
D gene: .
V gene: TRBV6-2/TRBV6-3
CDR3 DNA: TGTGCCAGCAGTTACTTAAGCAGCAGGTTTACCTACGAGCAGTACTTC
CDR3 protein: CASSYLSSRFTYEQYF

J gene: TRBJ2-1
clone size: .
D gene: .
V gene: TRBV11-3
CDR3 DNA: TGTGCCAGCAGCTTAGATCCAGCGGGTGATGAGCAGTTCTTC
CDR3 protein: CASSLDPAGDEQFF

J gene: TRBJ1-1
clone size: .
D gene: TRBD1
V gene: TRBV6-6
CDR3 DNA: TGTGCCAGCAGTTACGGACAGGGCCACACTGAAGCTTTCTTT
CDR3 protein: CASSYGQGHTEAFF

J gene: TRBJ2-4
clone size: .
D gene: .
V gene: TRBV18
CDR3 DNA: TGTGCCAGCTCACCGCTCCGACTAGCCAAAAACATTCAGTACTTC
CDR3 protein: CASSPLRLAKNIQYF

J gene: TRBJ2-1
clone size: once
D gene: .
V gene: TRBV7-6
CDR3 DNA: TGTGCCAGCAGCCCGAGACCTCTAGCGTTCCGGGCGGATGAGCAGTTCTTC
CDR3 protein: CASSPRPLAFRADEQFF

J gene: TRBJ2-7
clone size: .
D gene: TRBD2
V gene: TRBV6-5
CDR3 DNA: TGTGCCAGCACATCAGCGGGGGGCTCCTACGAGCAGTACTTC
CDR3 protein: CASTSAGGSYEQYF

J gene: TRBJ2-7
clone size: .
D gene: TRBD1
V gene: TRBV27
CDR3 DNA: TGTGCCAGCAGTCTCGACAGGGGGCCTTCCTACGAGCAGTACTTC
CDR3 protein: CASSLDRGPSYEQYF